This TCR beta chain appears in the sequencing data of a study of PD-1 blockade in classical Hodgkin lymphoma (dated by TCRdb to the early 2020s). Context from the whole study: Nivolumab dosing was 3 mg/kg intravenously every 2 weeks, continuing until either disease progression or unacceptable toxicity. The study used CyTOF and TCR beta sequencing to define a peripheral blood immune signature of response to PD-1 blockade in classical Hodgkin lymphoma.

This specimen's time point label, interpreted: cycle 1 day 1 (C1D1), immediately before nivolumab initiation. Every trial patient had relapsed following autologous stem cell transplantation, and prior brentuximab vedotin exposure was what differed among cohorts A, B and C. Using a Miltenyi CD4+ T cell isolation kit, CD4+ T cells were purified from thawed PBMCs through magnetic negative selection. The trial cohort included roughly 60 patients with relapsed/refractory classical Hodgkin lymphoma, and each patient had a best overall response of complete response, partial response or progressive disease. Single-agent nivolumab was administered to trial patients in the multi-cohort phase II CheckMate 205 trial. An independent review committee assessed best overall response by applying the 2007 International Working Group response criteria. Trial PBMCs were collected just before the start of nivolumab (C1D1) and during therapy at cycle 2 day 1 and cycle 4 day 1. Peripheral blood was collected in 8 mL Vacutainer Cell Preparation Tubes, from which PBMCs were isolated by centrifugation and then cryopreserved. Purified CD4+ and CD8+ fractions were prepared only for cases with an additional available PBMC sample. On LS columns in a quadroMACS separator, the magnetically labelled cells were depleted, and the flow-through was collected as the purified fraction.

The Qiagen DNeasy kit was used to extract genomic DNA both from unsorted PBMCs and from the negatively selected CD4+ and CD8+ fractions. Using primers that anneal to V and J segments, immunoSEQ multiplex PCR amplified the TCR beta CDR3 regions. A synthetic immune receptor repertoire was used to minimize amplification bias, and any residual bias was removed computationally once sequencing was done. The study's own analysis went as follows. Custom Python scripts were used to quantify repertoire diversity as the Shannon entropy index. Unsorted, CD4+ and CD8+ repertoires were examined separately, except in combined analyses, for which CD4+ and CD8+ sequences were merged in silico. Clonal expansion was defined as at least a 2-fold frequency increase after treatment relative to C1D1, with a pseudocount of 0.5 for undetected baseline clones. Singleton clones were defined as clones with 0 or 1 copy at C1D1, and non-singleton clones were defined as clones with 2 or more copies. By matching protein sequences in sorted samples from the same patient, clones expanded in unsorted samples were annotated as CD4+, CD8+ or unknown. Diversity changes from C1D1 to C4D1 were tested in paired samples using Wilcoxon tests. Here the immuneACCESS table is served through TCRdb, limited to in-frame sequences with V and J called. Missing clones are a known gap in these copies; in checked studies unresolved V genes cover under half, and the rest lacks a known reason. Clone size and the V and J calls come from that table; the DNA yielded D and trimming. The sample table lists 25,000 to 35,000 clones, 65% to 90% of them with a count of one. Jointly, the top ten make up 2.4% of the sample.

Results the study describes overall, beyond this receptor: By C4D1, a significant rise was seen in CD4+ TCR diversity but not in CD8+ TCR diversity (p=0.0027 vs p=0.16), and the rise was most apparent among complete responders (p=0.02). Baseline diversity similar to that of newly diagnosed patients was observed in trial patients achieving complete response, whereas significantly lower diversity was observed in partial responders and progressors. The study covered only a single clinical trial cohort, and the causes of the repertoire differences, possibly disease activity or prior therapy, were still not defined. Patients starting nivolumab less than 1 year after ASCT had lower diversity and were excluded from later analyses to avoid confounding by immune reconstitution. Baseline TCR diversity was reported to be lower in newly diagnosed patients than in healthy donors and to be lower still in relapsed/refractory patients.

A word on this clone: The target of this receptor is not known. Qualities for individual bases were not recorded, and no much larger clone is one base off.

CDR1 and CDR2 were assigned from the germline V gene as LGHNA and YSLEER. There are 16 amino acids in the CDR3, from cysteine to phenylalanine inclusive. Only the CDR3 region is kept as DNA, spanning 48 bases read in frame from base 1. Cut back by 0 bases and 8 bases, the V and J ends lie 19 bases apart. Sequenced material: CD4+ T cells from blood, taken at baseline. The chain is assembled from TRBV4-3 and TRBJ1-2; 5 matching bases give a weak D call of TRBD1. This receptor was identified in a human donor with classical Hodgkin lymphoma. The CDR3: CASSQDGGEALRGYTF. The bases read TGCGCCAGCAGCCAAGATGGGGGGGAAGCCTTGCGAGGCTACACCTTC.